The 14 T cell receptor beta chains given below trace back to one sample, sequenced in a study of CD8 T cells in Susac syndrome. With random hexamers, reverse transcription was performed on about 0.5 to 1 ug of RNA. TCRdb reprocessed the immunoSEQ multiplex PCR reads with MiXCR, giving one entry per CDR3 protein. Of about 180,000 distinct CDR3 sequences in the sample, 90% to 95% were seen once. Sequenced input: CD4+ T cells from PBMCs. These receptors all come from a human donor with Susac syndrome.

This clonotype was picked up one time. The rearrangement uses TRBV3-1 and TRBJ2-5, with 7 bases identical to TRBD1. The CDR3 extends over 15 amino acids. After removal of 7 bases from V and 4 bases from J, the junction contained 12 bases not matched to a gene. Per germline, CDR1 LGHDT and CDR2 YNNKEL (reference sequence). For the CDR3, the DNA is TGTGCCAGCACCCTTTCGACAGGGTGGGGAGAGACCCAGTACTTC. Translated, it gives CASTLSTGWGETQYF.

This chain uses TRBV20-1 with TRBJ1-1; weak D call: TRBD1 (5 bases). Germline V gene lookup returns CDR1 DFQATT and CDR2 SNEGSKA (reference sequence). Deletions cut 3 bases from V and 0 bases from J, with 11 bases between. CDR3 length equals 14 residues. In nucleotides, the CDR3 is TGCAGTGCTAGTAGCCAGGGCCTGAACACTGAAGCTTTCTTT. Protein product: CSASSQGLNTEAFF.

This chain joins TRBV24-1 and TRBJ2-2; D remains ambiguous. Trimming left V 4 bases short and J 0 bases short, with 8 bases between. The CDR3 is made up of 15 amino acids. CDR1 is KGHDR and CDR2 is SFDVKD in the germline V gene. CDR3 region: CATSEKASNTGELFF. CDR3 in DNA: TGTGCCACCAGTGAAAAGGCCTCGAACACCGGGGAGCTGTTTTTT.

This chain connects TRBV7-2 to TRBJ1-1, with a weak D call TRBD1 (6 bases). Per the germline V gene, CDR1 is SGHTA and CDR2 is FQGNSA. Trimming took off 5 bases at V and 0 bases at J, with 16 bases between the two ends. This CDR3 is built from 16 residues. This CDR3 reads CASSTRRGFMNTEAFF. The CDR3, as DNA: TGTGCCAGCAGCACACGCAGGGGTTTTATGAACACTGAAGCTTTCTTT.

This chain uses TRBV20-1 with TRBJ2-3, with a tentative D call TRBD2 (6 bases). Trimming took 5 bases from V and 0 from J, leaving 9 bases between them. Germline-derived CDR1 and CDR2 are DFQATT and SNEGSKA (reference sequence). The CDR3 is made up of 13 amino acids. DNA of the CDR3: TGCAGTGCTGGCGGGACGAGCACAGATACGCAGTATTTT. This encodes CSAGGTSTDTQYF.

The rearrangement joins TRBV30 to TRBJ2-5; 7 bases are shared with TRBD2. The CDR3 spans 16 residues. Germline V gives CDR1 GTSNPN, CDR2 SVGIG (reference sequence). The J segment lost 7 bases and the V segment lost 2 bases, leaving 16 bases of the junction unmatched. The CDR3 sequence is CAWSLPRGGDGGTQYF. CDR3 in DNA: TGTGCCTGGAGTCTCCCGCGGGGAGGGGACGGGGGGACCCAGTACTTC.

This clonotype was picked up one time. The CDR3 nucleotides read TGCAGCGCAAAGGGGGGGGGCAGATACTACGAGCAGTACTTC. Translation gives CSAKGGGRYYEQYF. V gene TRBV29-1 combines with J gene TRBJ2-7; tentatively, D is TRBD2 (7 bases). The CDR3 runs 14 residues. Germline CDR1 and CDR2: SQVTM and ANQGSEA. Trimming cost V 7 bases and J 3 bases, with 19 bases left between them.

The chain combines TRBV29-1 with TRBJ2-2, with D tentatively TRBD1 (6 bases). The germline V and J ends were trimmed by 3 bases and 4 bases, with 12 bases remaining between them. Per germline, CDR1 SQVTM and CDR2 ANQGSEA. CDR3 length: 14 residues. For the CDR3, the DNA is TGCAGCGTTGAGAACAGGGCAGGCACCGGGGAGCTGTTTTTT. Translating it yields CSVENRAGTGELFF.

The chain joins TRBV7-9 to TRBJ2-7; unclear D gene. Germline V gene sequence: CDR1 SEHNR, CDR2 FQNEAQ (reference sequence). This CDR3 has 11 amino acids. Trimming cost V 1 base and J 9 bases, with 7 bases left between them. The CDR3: CASSLVGGQYF. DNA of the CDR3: TGTGCCAGCAGCTTAGTGGGTGGGCAGTACTTC.

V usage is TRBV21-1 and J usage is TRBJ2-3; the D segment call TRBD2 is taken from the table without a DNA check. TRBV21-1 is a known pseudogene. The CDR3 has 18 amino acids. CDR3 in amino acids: CASSKTSGGVTSTDTQYF. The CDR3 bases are TGTGCCAGCAGCAAAACTAGCGGGGGGGTGACGAGCACAGATACGCAGTATTTT.

CDR3 loop: CSGLDSGETQYF. Written as DNA, the CDR3 is TGCAGCGGACTAGACTCGGGGGAGACCCAGTACTTC. This sequence joins TRBV29-1 and TRBJ2-5, with D maybe TRBD2 (6 bases). Germline CDR1 and CDR2: SQVTM and ANQGSEA. The CDR3 contains 12 residues. Trimming left V 7 bases short and J 5 bases short, with 14 bases between. Variable domain in full (rest from reference TRBV29-1 and TRBJ2-5): SAVISQKPSRDICQRGTSLTIQCQVDSQVTMMFWYRQQPGQSLTLIATANQGSEATYESGFVIDKFPISRPNLTFSTLTVSNMSPEDSSIYLCSGLDSGETQYFGPGTRLLVL.

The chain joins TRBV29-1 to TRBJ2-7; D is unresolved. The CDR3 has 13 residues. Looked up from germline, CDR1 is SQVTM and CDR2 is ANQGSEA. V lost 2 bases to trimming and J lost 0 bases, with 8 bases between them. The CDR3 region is CSVELLSSYEQYF. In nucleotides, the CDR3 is TGCAGCGTTGAACTGCTCAGCTCCTACGAGCAGTACTTC.

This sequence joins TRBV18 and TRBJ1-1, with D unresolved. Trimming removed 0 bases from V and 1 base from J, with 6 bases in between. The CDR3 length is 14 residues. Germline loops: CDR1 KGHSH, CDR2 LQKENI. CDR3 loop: CASSPPSANTEAFF. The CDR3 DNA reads TGTGCCAGCTCACCACCGTCGGCGAACACTGAAGCTTTCTTT.

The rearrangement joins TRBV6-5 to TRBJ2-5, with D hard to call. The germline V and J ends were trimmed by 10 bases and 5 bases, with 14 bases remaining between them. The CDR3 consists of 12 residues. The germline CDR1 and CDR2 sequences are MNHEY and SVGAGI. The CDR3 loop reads CATDRDGETQYF. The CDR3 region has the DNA TGTGCCACCGACCGTGACGGGGAGACCCAGTACTTC.